This is a list of T cell receptor beta chains from one sample in a study of cytomegalovirus exposure and HLA in healthy donors. The data were produced by immunoSEQ multiplex PCR, yet TCRdb's version contains in-frame clones alone and is incomplete. The profile shows 250,000 to 400,000 clones, around 90% of them singletons. Sequencing was carried out using PBMCs. These receptors originate from a young man in good health and CMV-seronegative. CDR3s include the opening cysteine and the closing phenylalanine or tryptophan. D genes are given only for firm matches. Where a row states a size, it is once, few, many or the class of an expanded clone; other rows omit it.

v_call	j_call	d_call	clone_size	cdr3_nt	cdr3_aa
TRBV7-9	TRBJ1-1	NA	NA	TGTGCCAGCAGCTTAGCCATGAACACTGAAGCTTTCTTT	CASSLAMNTEAFF
TRBV18	TRBJ2-3	NA	NA	TGTGCCAGCCCTGGTAGGGGACAAGATACGCAGTATTTT	CASPGRGQDTQYF
TRBV7-8	TRBJ2-5	NA	NA	TGTGCCAGCAGCTCTAGGGGGACGGTCCGGGAGACCCAGTACTTC	CASSSRGTVRETQYF
TRBV2	TRBJ2-5	TRBD2	NA	TGTGCCAGCAGTGGAAGTCGGGGGGGGCTAGAGACCCAGTACTTC	CASSGSRGGLETQYF
TRBV7-8	TRBJ1-3	TRBD1	NA	TGTGCCAGCAGCTTAGGTCTGGCCAGGGGGTCCTCTGGAAACACCATATATTTT	CASSLGLARGSSGNTIYF
TRBV11-2	TRBJ2-5	NA	NA	TGTGCCAGCAGCTTGGGCCGACCCCGAGAGACCCAGTACTTC	CASSLGRPRETQYF
TRBV30	TRBJ1-6	TRBD1	NA	TGTGCCGGACAGGGGACAGTGAATTCACCCCTCCACTTT	CAGQGTVNSPLHF
TRBV19	TRBJ1-6	NA	NA	TGTGCCAGTAGTGCAAGCCAGGAGGGACGGAATTCACCCCTCCACTTT	CASSASQEGRNSPLHF
TRBV11-2	TRBJ2-3	NA	NA	TGTGCCAGCAGCTTACCCGTGGGGGTAGCGGGCACAGATACGCAGTATTTT	CASSLPVGVAGTDTQYF
TRBV18	TRBJ1-2	TRBD1	once	TGTGCCAGCTCACGGGACAGGGCTAACTATGGCTACACCTTC	CASSRDRANYGYTF
TRBV7-9	TRBJ2-5	TRBD2	NA	TGTGCCAGCAGCTTAGCGGGGGAGGGTCGGGAGACCCAGTACTTC	CASSLAGEGRETQYF
TRBV11-2	TRBJ1-6	NA	NA	TGTGCCAGCAGCTTAGATGGGGGGTGGGGAACTAATTCACCCCTCCACTTT	CASSLDGGWGTNSPLHF
TRBV29-1	TRBJ2-2	NA	NA	TGCAGCGTCCAGGCCTCCACCGGGGAGCTGTTTTTT	CSVQASTGELFF
TRBV7-2	TRBJ1-6	NA	NA	TGTGCCAGCAGCTTATACAGCCAACCACCCCTCCACTTT	CASSLYSQPPLHF
TRBV19	TRBJ2-2	TRBD2	NA	TGTGCCAGTGGGGGAGGGCAGGCTAGAACCGGGGAGCTGTTTTTT	CASGGGQARTGELFF
TRBV10-1	TRBJ2-3	NA	once	TGCGCCAGATTTTCAGACAGGCGGGAGAATTTT	CARFSDRRENF
TRBV15	TRBJ1-1	TRBD1	NA	TGTGCCACCACGCGGGACAGGGAGGACACTGAAGCTTTCTTT	CATTRDREDTEAFF
TRBV6-5	TRBJ2-7	NA	once	TGTGCCAGCAGTTATGGACAGAGAACTTACGAGCAGTACTTC	CASSYGQRTYEQYF
TRBV6-1	TRBJ2-1	TRBD1	NA	TGTGCCAGCAGTTCGAGGACAGGGCAGTTCTTC	CASSSRTGQFF
TRBV13	TRBJ2-7	TRBD1	few	TGTGCCAGCAGCTCGACGGGACAGTACGAGCAGTACTTC	CASSSTGQYEQYF
TRBV9	TRBJ1-2	TRBD1	NA	TGTGCCAGCAGCGGGGACAGGGGTCCCTATGGCTACACCTTC	CASSGDRGPYGYTF
TRBV4-3	TRBJ2-3	TRBD1	NA	TGCGCCAGCAGCCCCGGGACAGGCATGAGCACAGATACGCAGTATTTT	CASSPGTGMSTDTQYF
TRBV7-9	TRBJ2-5	NA	NA	TGTGCCAGCAGCTTAGTCCGCCCAGCTCGAGCGGTGGAGACCCAGTACTTC	CASSLVRPARAVETQYF
TRBV5-1	TRBJ2-2	NA	NA	TGCGCCAGCAGCTTGGGAAGGGGGACACAAGTCAACACCGGGGAGCTGTTTTTT	CASSLGRGTQVNTGELFF
TRBV4-2	TRBJ2-1	NA	NA	TGTGCCAGCAGCCCCCAGGGGAGAAGCTCCTACAATGAGCAGTTCTTC	CASSPQGRSSYNEQFF
TRBV19	TRBJ1-1	NA	NA	TGTGCCAGTAGTACCCGGACTCAATATCCGGTGGGGGCTTTCTTT	CASSTRTQYPVGAFF
TRBV12-5	TRBJ1-5	NA	NA	TGTGCTAGTGGTACAGGGATCAATCAGCCCCAGCATTTT	CASGTGINQPQHF
TRBV7-8	TRBJ2-3	TRBD1	once	TGTGCCAGCAGATACGAGGACAGGGAGGTCTTAGATACGCAGTATTTT	CASRYEDREVLDTQYF
TRBV12-1	TRBJ2-1	NA	NA	TGTGCCAGCAGCTCTTGGACAGAATTAAATGAGCAGTTCTTC	CASSSWTELNEQFF
TRBV7-2	TRBJ2-7	TRBD2	NA	TGTGCCAGCAAGGCGGGGGTCTCCTACGAGCAGTACTTC	CASKAGVSYEQYF
TRBV29-1	TRBJ2-5	NA	NA	TGCAGCGTTCAGGGACACCCCCAAGAGACCCAGTACTTC	CSVQGHPQETQYF
TRBV29-1	TRBJ1-2	NA	NA	TGCAGCGTTGTATATGTAGGAAGACATCATGGCTACACCTTC	CSVVYVGRHHGYTF
TRBV7-2	TRBJ1-2	NA	few	TGTGCCAGCAGCTTAGCGGGGGCACCCTATGGCTACACCTTC	CASSLAGAPYGYTF
TRBV28	TRBJ1-1	NA	few	TGTGCCAGCACTGTACAGGGGAACACTGAAGCTTTCTTT	CASTVQGNTEAFF
TRBV5-1	TRBJ1-2	TRBD1	NA	TGCGCCAGCAGCGGGACAGAATATGGCTACACCTTC	CASSGTEYGYTF
TRBV4-1	TRBJ2-1	TRBD2	NA	TGCGCCAGCAGCCAAGATAGTACTAGCGGGCGGGGGGAGCAGTTCTTC	CASSQDSTSGRGEQFF
TRBV6-5	TRBJ1-2	NA	few	TGTGCCAGCAGTTACAGGGGAGGCTACACCTTC	CASSYRGGYTF
TRBV7-2	TRBJ2-2	NA	once	TGTGCCAGCAGCTTAGTACAGTTCACCGGGGAGCTGTTTTTT	CASSLVQFTGELFF
TRBV27	TRBJ1-5	TRBD1	NA	TGTGCCAGCAGTTCGTCCCGGGACAGGGGCAATCAGCCCCAGCATTTT	CASSSSRDRGNQPQHF
TRBV15	TRBJ2-7	NA	NA	TGTGCCACCAGCAGAGGCGGCGGGACCTACGAGCAGTACTTC	CATSRGGGTYEQYF
TRBV6-1	TRBJ2-7	TRBD2	NA	TGTGCCAGCAGGGGGGGGTACGAGCAGTACTTC	CASRGGYEQYF
TRBV11-2	TRBJ1-1	NA	NA	TGTGCCAGCAGCTTATTTCAGGGCAACATGAACACTGAAGCTTTCTTT	CASSLFQGNMNTEAFF
TRBV5-6	TRBJ1-1	NA	once	TGTGCCAGCAGCTTGGGTGCGACAGCGAACACTGAAGCTTTCTTT	CASSLGATANTEAFF
TRBV4-1	TRBJ1-2	NA	NA	TGCGCCAGCAGCGCATGGCAGGGTGGCTACACCTTC	CASSAWQGGYTF
TRBV5-6	TRBJ1-5	NA	NA	TGTGCCAGCAGCTTGTGGGGGAGCGGGCAGCCCCAGCATTTT	CASSLWGSGQPQHF
TRBV11-2	TRBJ2-2	NA	NA	TGTGCCAGCAGCTTAGTAGCCAGCGGCACCGGGGAGCTGTTTTTT	CASSLVASGTGELFF
TRBV10-3	TRBJ1-2	NA	few	TGTGCCACCGATAACAGCTATGGCTACACCTTC	CATDNSYGYTF
TRBV11-2	TRBJ1-1	NA	NA	TGTGCCAGCAGCTTAGTCACGGGGGTTACCACTGAAGCTTTCTTT	CASSLVTGVTTEAFF
TRBV5-6	TRBJ2-6	NA	NA	TGTGCCAGCAGCCAAAAAAGACTCAATCACTACTCTGGGGCCAACGTCCTGACTTTC	CASSQKRLNHYSGANVLTF
TRBV9	TRBJ2-3	TRBD2	NA	TGTGCCAGCAGCATCACGGGGGGGCCGACAGATACGCAGTATTTT	CASSITGGPTDTQYF
TRBV11-2	TRBJ2-3	NA	NA	TGTGCCAGCAGCTTAGATCCCAGCCCCCTCGAGGTAGATACGCAGTATTTT	CASSLDPSPLEVDTQYF
TRBV5-4	TRBJ1-5	NA	NA	TGTGCCAGCAGCCCCCGGGACACCCCTGCGGCCCAGCATTTT	CASSPRDTPAAQHF
TRBV18	TRBJ2-7	NA	once	TGTGCCAGCTCAGAGGACAGAAAGGCCTACGAGCAGTACTTC	CASSEDRKAYEQYF